This T cell receptor (beta chain) emerged from a study of T cell repertoires in cytomegalovirus infection (dated by TCRdb to the late 2010s). Some background on the complete study: The peptide stimulations were aimed at well-studied HLA-B-restricted epitopes as well as recently identified HLA-C-restricted CMV epitopes, whose presentation resists viral immunomodulation. Because public TCR beta signatures pointed to carriage of CMV infection together with the matching HLA type, the HLA type of each donor mattered for the analysis. General findings and caveats noted by the study authors: In both this cohort and an independent roughly 350-donor cohort, the cumulative frequency of public TCR beta family members distinguished carriers of CMV infection plus the relevant HLA type. The ex vivo response was dominated by HLA-C-restricted CMV-specific TCR beta clonotypes, which also provided the single most frequent clonotype in two of eight donors.

Explained via the paper, the treatment or condition label denotes: in vitro stimulation with specific CMV peptide epitopes to enrich CMV-specific T cells. TCRdb shows the sequencer as Illumina HiSeq 1500. Through fastp at Q25 and MiXCR, TCRdb rebuilt clones from the public reads, retaining in-frame beta chains. Identical CDR3 protein sequences are pooled into one entry, listed with their most common genes and DNA. The sample includes around 230,000 distinct CDR3 sequences, with 38% observed a single time. Roughly three fifths of the sample rests with the top ten. From the cysteine up to the phenylalanine, the CDR3 has a length of 18 residues. Just the 54-base CDR3 DNA is kept, in frame starting at base 1. CDR1 is given as LGHNT and CDR2 as FRNRAP, both from the germline V gene. From V the trimming removes 8 bases and from J it removes 4 bases, while the gene matches leave 21 bases of the junction unaccounted for.

For this clonotype: Its specific antigen is unknown. Qualities for individual bases were not recorded, and no much larger clone is one base off.

This TCR came from a human donor in good health (CMV status not recorded). Some clones in this sample may be carry-over from other donors' samples. Rearrangement joined TRBV12-5 to TRBJ1-1, and 8 junction bases match TRBD1. The material was CD8+ T cells from cultured PBMCs, obtained from culture after CMV antigen stimulation. The nucleotide sequence is given as TGTGCTAGTTCCCTGGTTGGGCTCATGACAGGGGCGAGCACTGAAGCTTTCTTT. It specifies CASSLVGLMTGASTEAFF.